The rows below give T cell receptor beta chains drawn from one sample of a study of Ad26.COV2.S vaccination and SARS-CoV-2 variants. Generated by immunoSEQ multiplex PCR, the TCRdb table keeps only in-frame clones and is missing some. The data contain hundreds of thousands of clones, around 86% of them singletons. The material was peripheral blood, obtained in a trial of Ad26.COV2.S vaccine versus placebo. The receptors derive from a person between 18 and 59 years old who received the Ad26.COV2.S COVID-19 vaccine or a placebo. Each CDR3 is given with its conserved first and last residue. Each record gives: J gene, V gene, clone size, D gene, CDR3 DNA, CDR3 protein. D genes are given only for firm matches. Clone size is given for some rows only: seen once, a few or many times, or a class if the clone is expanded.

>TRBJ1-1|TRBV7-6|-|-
TGTGCCAGCAGCCCCCCCAATGGAAGGACTGAAGCTTTCTTT
CASSPPNGRTEAFF
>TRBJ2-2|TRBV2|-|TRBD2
TGTGCCAGCAGTATGCTAGCGGGGAATGGGGAGCTGTTTTTT
CASSMLAGNGELFF
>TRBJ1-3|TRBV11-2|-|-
TGTGCCAGCAGCCCGCTTTTGATTCCCTCTGGAAACACCATATATTTT
CASSPLLIPSGNTIYF
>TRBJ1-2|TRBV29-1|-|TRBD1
TGCAGCGCGGACTCGACAGGGGGCGGTGGCTACACCTTC
CSADSTGGGGYTF
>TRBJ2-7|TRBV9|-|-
TGTGCCAGCAGCGTAGGCGGGGCGGTCTCCTACGAGCAGTACTTC
CASSVGGAVSYEQYF
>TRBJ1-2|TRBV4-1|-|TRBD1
TGCGCCAGCAGCCCGCCAGGGGGAGTAGGCTATGGCTACACCTTC
CASSPPGGVGYGYTF
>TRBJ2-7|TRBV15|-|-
TGTGCCACCAGCAGACCCCAGGGGATGGTCTACGAGCAGTACTTC
CATSRPQGMVYEQYF
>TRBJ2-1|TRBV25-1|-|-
TGTGCCAGCAGTGAATGGGACTCCGTCCACCAGTTCTTC
CASSEWDSVHQFF
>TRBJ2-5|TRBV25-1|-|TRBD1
TGTGCCAGCAGTGAGCGGACAGGGGCATCGTTAAAGGAGACCCAGTACTTC
CASSERTGASLKETQYF
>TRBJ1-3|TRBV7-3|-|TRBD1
TGTGCCAGCAGCGCTAGGGGACAGGGAAGCTCTGGAAACACCATATATTTT
CASSARGQGSSGNTIYF
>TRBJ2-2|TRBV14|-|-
TGTGCCAGCAGCCAAGTTATCGGGGAGCTGTTTTTT
CASSQVIGELFF
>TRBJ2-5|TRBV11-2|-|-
TGTGCCAGCAGCCCACGGACACTCCCCCGGAGGGAGACCCAGTACTTC
CASSPRTLPRRETQYF
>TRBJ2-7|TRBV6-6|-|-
TGTGCCAGCAGTTACCTACCAAACTCCGAGCAGTACTTC
CASSYLPNSEQYF
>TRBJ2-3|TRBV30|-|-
TGTGCCTGGAGTCAAGCGTCGTCGTCAGATACGCAGTATTTT
CAWSQASSSDTQYF
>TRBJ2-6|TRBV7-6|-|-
TGTGCCAGCAGCTTAGAGCATATCAGATTCACTTCCTCTGGGGCCAACGTCCTGACTTTC
CASSLEHIRFTSSGANVLTF
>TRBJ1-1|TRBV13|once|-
TGTGCCAGCAGCCGAGAATACGCTGAAGCTTTCTTT
CASSREYAEAFF
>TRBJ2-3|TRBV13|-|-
TGTGCCAGCAGCTGGACCGATAGCACAGATACGCAGTATTTT
CASSWTDSTDTQYF
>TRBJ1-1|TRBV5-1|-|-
TGCGCCAGCAGCTTGCAGGGCCGGACTGAAGCTTTCTTT
CASSLQGRTEAFF
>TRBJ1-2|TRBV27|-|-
TGTGCCAGCAGTTTAAGTCAGGGGACCTATGGCTACACCTTC
CASSLSQGTYGYTF
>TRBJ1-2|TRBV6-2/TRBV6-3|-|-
TGTGCCAGCAGTTACCCCCAAGATGGGGCCTATGGCTACACCTTC
CASSYPQDGAYGYTF
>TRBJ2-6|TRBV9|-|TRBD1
TGTGCCAGCAGCCCCCGGGACAGGGAATCTGGGGCCAACGTCCTGACTTTC
CASSPRDRESGANVLTF
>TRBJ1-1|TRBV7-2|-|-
TGTGCCAGCAGCTTAGCTCCGGGGGTCGACACTGAAGCTTTCTTT
CASSLAPGVDTEAFF
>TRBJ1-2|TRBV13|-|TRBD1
TGTGCCAGCAGCCCAGGGAAGAGGACAGGGGACTATGGCTACACCTTC
CASSPGKRTGDYGYTF
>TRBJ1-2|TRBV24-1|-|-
TGTGCCACCAGTGCCGGACAGTCCTATGGCTACACCTTC
CATSAGQSYGYTF
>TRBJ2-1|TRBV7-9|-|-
TGTGCCAGCAGCCCCCGGGCTTCCCCCAATGAGCAGTTCTTC
CASSPRASPNEQFF
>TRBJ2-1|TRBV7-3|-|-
TGTGCCAGCAGCTTGTCGGGGCACTCCTACAATGAGCAGTTCTTC
CASSLSGHSYNEQFF
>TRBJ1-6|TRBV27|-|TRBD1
TGTGCCAGCAGTTTACAAGTGACAGGGGGTAGTTCACCCCTCCACTTT
CASSLQVTGGSSPLHF
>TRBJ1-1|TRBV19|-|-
TGTGCCAGTAGTGTCGGCCGCGATCGGAAAGCTTTCTTT
CASSVGRDRKAFF
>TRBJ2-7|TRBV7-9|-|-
TGTGCCAGCAGCTTAGAAGGAGAGGGATTTAGCCCTTGGGAGCAGTACTTC
CASSLEGEGFSPWEQYF
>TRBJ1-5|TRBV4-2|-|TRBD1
TGTGCCAGCAGCCAAAGGGACAGGGGGCATCAGCCCCAGCATTTT
CASSQRDRGHQPQHF
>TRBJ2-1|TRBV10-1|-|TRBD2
TGCGCCAGCAGTACCCCGGGGGGGTGCAACAATGAGCAGTTCTTC
CASSTPGGCNNEQFF
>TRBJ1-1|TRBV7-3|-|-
TGTGCCAGCAGCTTAGGGTCCCGAGGCACTGAAGCTTTCTTT
CASSLGSRGTEAFF
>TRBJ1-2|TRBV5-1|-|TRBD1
TGCGCCACCTCAACAGGGGGGGACTATGGCTACACCTTC
CATSTGGDYGYTF
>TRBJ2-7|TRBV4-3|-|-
TGCGCCAGCAGCCAAGGAGTCAGCTACGAGCAGTACTTC
CASSQGVSYEQYF
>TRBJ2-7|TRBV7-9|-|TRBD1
TGTGCCAGCAGCTTGGACAGGGGGCCCGCCGAGCAGTACTTC
CASSLDRGPAEQYF
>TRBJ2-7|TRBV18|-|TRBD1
TGTGCCACCGGGACAGGGGGCTACGAGCAGTACTTC
CATGTGGYEQYF
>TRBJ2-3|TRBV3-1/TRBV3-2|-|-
TGTGCCAGCAGCCAAGGGATCACAGATACGCAGTATTTT
CASSQGITDTQYF
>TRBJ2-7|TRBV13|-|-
TGTGCCAGCAGCCCCCTGACAGGAACGTCCTACGAGCAGTACTTC
CASSPLTGTSYEQYF
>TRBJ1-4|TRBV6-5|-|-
TGTGCCAGCACCCAGTTTTTAGGGAGCGAAAAACTGTTTTTT
CASTQFLGSEKLFF
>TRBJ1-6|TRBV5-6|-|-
TGTGCCAGCAGCTTATGGCCAGGGCCGAATTCACCCCTCCACTTT
CASSLWPGPNSPLHF
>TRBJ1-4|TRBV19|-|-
TGTGCCAACATGGGCCGGGAAATTAATGAAAAACTGTTTTTT
CANMGREINEKLFF